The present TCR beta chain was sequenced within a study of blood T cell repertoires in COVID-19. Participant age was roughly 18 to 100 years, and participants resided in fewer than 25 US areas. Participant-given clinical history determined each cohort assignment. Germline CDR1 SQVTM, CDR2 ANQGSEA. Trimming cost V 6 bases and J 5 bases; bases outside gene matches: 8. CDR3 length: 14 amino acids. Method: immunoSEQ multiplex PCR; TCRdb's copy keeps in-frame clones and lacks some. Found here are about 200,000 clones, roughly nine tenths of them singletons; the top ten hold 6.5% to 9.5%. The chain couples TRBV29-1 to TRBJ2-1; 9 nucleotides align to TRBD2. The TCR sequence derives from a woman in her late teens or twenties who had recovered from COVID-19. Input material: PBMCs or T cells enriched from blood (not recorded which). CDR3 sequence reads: CSVLGRLADNEQFF. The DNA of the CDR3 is TGCAGCGTCCTGGGGAGACTAGCGGACAATGAGCAGTTCTTC.